The 2 T cell receptor beta chains below all came from one sample that was sequenced in a study of blood T cells in healthy people across ages. Using a J-beta primer mix together with a sample-barcoded 5' primer, a second PCR was run for roughly 6 to 12 cycles. TCRdb processed the 5' RACE reads anew with MiXCR; each CDR3 protein has one entry. The sample shows a few hundred thousand distinct CDR3 sequences, roughly a quarter of them seen only once. Separately, the same data were catalogued under a study of T cells of mothers and their children.

The sample comprised blood. The source is a boy under 10 years old in good health.

This clonotype was seen a handful of times. The chain is built from TRBV29-1 and TRBJ2-2; D is undetermined. CDR1 and CDR2 from the germline V gene are SQVTM and ANQGSEA. The CDR3 is made up of 13 amino acids. The V end lost 2 bases, the J end lost 3 bases, and 7 bases lay between the germline ends. The CDR3 DNA reads as TGCAGCGTTGAAAGTTCGGACACCGGGGAGCTGTTTTTT. It encodes CSVESSDTGELFF.

The sample holds one count of this clonotype. The chain carries TRBV20-1 and TRBJ1-2; the match to TRBD1 covers 7 bases. The CDR3 sequence is 15 residues long. Germline assignment: CDR1 DFQATT and CDR2 SNEGSKA (reference sequence). With V trimmed by 3 bases and J by 3 bases, 10 bases remained unmatched. DNA of the CDR3: TGCAGTGCTAGGGGGTACAGGGGAGCGGACTATGGCTACACCTTC. This codes for CSARGYRGADYGYTF.